This T cell receptor (beta chain) was obtained from a study of regulatory T cells in long-lasting Graves disease. For the study at large: More than 5 years of antithyroid drugs with positive TSH receptor antibodies defined persistent Graves' disease.

The CDR3 totals 14 residues. Germline trimming cut 2 bases from V and 4 bases from J; bases unmatched to any gene: 4. Germline assignment: CDR1 LGHDT and CDR2 YNNKEL (reference sequence). Arm-PCR of CDR3 regions with iRepertoire HTBI primers generated TCR beta libraries. One entry per CDR3 protein, called by TCRdb with MiXCR from the multiplex PCR reads. This table holds 430,000 or so distinct CDR3 sequences, under 25% found once. Time point denoted: persistent/refractory GD, antithyroid drugs over 5 years with positive TRAb. The TCR library was made from RNA extracted from PBMCs. The study, taken as a whole, reports: Persistent disease showed a preference for TRBV28, TRBJ1-2 and TRBJ2-5.

This clonotype was observed at least ten times. Its antigen remains unidentified. This sequence was found in a female donor with Graves disease. The sample here was peripheral blood mononuclear cells (PBMCs), taken when the disease was refractory, from a patient treated with antithyroid drugs. This chain connects TRBV3-1 to TRBJ2-5; 7 nucleotides line up with TRBD1. CDR3 bases: TGTGCCAGCAGCCAAAATCAGGGGGTAGAGACCCAGTACTTC. Amino acids: CASSQNQGVETQYF.